This entry lists 9 T cell receptor beta chains sequenced from one sample in a study of human T cells and chemical hapten exposure. Whole blood that had not been fractionated was the source of extracted total RNA. MiXCR, applied by TCRdb to the 5' RACE reads, yields one record per CDR3 protein. This table holds some 150,000 distinct CDR3 sequences, roughly 4.1% found once. The source of these receptors is a female donor in good health.

This clonotype showed up many times. This chain uses TRBV4-2 with TRBJ1-2; tentatively, D is TRBD1 (5 bases). CDR3 length equals 16 residues. V was clipped by 0 bases and J by 4 bases, with 15 bases between them. Looked up from germline, CDR1 is LGHNA and CDR2 is YNFKEQ. This CDR3 reads CASSQDGDGTVYGYTF. In nucleotides, the CDR3 is TGTGCCAGCAGCCAAGATGGGGACGGGACGGTCTATGGCTACACCTTC.

The V gene is TRBV28, the J gene TRBJ2-7; D is perhaps TRBD2 (5 bases). The CDR3 runs 10 residues. Germline values: CDR1 MDHEN, CDR2 SYDVKM. The V end was cut by 7 bases, the J end by 6 bases, with 7 bases between. CDR3 nucleotide sequence: TGTGCCAGCATCGGGATCGAGCAGTACTTC. Its translation: CASIGIEQYF. Using reference TRBV28 and TRBJ2-7 for the parts outside the CDR3, the full variable domain is DVKVTQSSRYLVKRTGEKVFLECVQDMDHENMFWYRQDPGLGLRLIYFSYDVKMKEKGDIPEGYSVSREKKERFSLILESASTNQTSMYLCASIGIEQYFGPGTRLTVT.

This clonotype was recorded at least ten times. The chain recombines TRBV4-1 with TRBJ2-3; D gene ambiguous. CDR3 size: 14 residues. V gave up 3 bases and J gave up 4 bases, with 11 bases separating them. The germline CDR1 and CDR2 sequences are MGHRA and YSYEKL. The DNA for the CDR3 is TGCGCCAGCAGCCAGCCTGGGGTTTCAGATACGCAGTATTTT. Protein product: CASSQPGVSDTQYF.

This clonotype has a count of ten or more. This rearrangement joins TRBV7-6 to TRBJ2-5, with TRBD2 matching 10 bases. There are 15 residues in the CDR3. Germline lookup yields CDR1 SGHVS and CDR2 FNYEAQ. Trimming took 2 bases from V and 5 from J; bases not matched to a gene: 5. CDR3 bases: TGTGCCAGCAGCTTAAGCGGGGGGGTTGTGGAGACCCAGTACTTC. It specifies CASSLSGGVVETQYF.

This clonotype was picked up many times. The chain links TRBV2 to TRBJ2-3, with TRBD2 identical over 13 bases. This CDR3 is 15 amino acids long. With 6 bases clipped from V and 7 bases from J, the junction kept 7 bases outside the gene matches. In germline, CDR1 is SNHLY, CDR2 FYNNEI. The CDR3 reads CASSLLAGGANTQYF. The CDR3 DNA follows: TGTGCCAGCAGCCTACTAGCGGGGGGGGCGAATACGCAGTATTTT.

This clonotype was seen many times. The rearrangement uses TRBV7-2 and TRBJ1-2; possibly TRBD1 for D (5 bases). The CDR3 loop spans 16 amino acids. CDR1 is SGHTA, CDR2 FQGNSA, per germline. V was shortened by 2 bases and J by 0 bases, with 13 bases between the two germline ends. The CDR3 loop reads CASSLSTGPANYGYTF. In DNA, the CDR3 is TGTGCCAGCAGCTTAAGTACGGGACCCGCTAACTATGGCTACACCTTC. Based on the CDR3 plus reference TRBV7-2 and TRBJ1-2, the full variable domain is GAGVSQSPSNKVTEKGKDVELRCDPISGHTALYWYRQSLGQGLEFLIYFQGNSAPDKSGLPSDRFSAERTGGSVSTLTIQRTQQEDSAVYLCASSLSTGPANYGYTFGSGTRLTVV.

This chain links TRBV10-3 with TRBJ1-1; possible D gene TRBD1, 5 bases. V was clipped by 8 bases and J by 3 bases, with 19 bases between them. This CDR3 has 15 residues. The germline V gene has CDR1 ENHRY and CDR2 SYGVKD. Here the CDR3 DNA reads TGTGCCATCCACGGGGGGAAAGGGTGGGACACTGAAGCTTTCTTT. Protein sequence: CAIHGGKGWDTEAFF.

This clonotype has ten or more counts. This chain uses TRBV5-1 with TRBJ2-4, with 8 bases identical to TRBD1. V gave up 4 bases and J gave up 7 bases; unmatched junction bases: 7. The CDR3 sequence is 14 residues long. CDR1 and CDR2 from the germline V gene are SGHRS and YFSETQ. The CDR3 DNA is TGCGCCAGCAGCCCCGGGACAGGACGGAACATTCAGTACTTC. Its translation is CASSPGTGRNIQYF.

The table lists this clonotype with many counts. Here the CDR3 reads CASSVGQGTEAFF. Here the CDR3 DNA reads TGTGCCAGCAGTGTCGGACAGGGCACTGAAGCTTTCTTT. The chain has TRBV6-4 and TRBJ1-1, with 8 bases that match TRBD1. This CDR3 contains 13 residues. Trimming at V came to 4 bases and at J to 4 bases, leaving 2 bases not matched to a gene. Germline loops: CDR1 MRHNA, CDR2 SNTAGT.